This T cell receptor beta chain was identified in a study of T cell repertoires in cytomegalovirus infection. The study's findings and limits: Ex vivo, HLA-C-restricted CMV-specific TCR beta clonotypes prevailed over the rest of the response. Cumulative frequency of public TCR beta families picked out carriers of CMV plus the relevant HLA.

TCRdb reprocessed the reads with MiXCR, giving one entry per CDR3 protein. The profile shows a few hundred thousand distinct CDR3 sequences, 15% to 20% of them singletons. V was clipped by 4 bases and J by 6 bases, with 15 bases between them. The CDR3 runs 14 residues. From germline, CDR1 is MDHEN and CDR2 SYDVKM. This clonotype was detected only a few times. The antigen remains unidentified. The chain couples TRBV28 to TRBJ1-1; D is ambiguous. Sequencing was performed on CD8+ T cells from PBMCs. This TCR was recovered from a human donor in good health (CMV status not recorded). Some clones in this sample may be carry-over from other donors' samples. CDR3 in amino acids: CASSWARELAEAFF. DNA of the CDR3: TGTGCCAGCAGTTGGGCTCGGGAATTGGCTGAAGCTTTCTTT.